The 7 T cell receptor beta chains below were found in one sample sequenced in a study of cytomegalovirus exposure and HLA in healthy donors. This PCR relied on a set of 60 Vbeta primers and 13 Jbeta primers. Data came from immunoSEQ multiplex PCR; TCRdb stores just in-frame clones and leaves some out. The specimen's table records roughly 78,000 clones. Sequencing input: PBMCs. These receptors originate from a boy aged 5-17 years in good health and CMV-seronegative.

The chain has TRBV5-6 and TRBJ2-7; D possibly corresponds to TRBD1 (6 bases). This CDR3 spans 13 amino acids. CDR1 is SGHDT, CDR2 YYEEEE, per germline. Trimming took off 4 bases at V and 4 bases at J, with 12 bases between the two ends. The CDR3 protein is CASSVDGTYEQYF. The CDR3 bases are TGTGCCAGCAGCGTAGACGGGACATACGAGCAGTACTTC.

The chain joins TRBV5-5 to TRBJ2-5; 9 nucleotides line up with TRBD1. V lost 5 bases, J lost 6 bases, and 14 bases stayed unmatched. CDR1 SGHKS and CDR2 YYEKEE come from the germline V gene (reference sequence). This CDR3 region has 16 residues. CDR3: CASSSLAGTGQQTQYF. The DNA for the CDR3 is TGTGCCAGCAGTTCCCTAGCCGGGACAGGGCAACAGACCCAGTACTTC.

To note about this clone: This specimen includes other DNA sequences encoding the same CDR3. J is TRBJ1-1 and V is TRBV4-3; the D is unclear. Trimming took 1 base from V and 2 from J, leaving 5 bases between them. The CDR3 totals 13 residues. Germline CDR1 is LGHNA and CDR2 is YSLEER. As DNA, the CDR3 is TGCGCCAGCAGCCAAGGGAGAAACACTGAAGCTTTCTTT. Encoded protein: CASSQGRNTEAFF.

This chain joins TRBV4-1 and TRBJ2-1; D perhaps matches TRBD2 (5 bases). From germline, CDR1 is MGHRA and CDR2 YSYEKL. Trimming cost V 0 bases and J 7 bases, with 13 bases left between them. This CDR3 is built from 15 residues. The CDR3 coding sequence is TGCGCCAGCAGCCAAGATAGAGGACTTATAAATGAGCAGTTCTTC. Residues: CASSQDRGLINEQFF.

The V gene is TRBV2, the J gene TRBJ1-5; D may be TRBD1 (5 bases). This CDR3 has 14 amino acids. Germline-derived CDR1 and CDR2 are SNHLY and FYNNEI. The ends were cut back, 0 bases at V and 6 bases at J, with 9 bases in the middle. The CDR3 here is CASSEAGGGQPQHF. Here the CDR3 DNA reads TGTGCCAGCAGTGAAGCCGGGGGGGGTCAGCCCCAGCATTTT.

The chain combines TRBV15 with TRBJ1-5; TRBD1 agrees at 7 bases. The CDR3 consists of 17 residues. CDR1 LNHNV and CDR2 YYDKDF come from the germline V gene (reference sequence). V dropped 0 bases and J dropped 2; count of bases not matched to a gene: 7. In DNA, the CDR3 is TGTGCCACCAGCAGAGAAGGGGGACAGATGGGCAATCAGCCCCAGCATTTT. Its translation is CATSREGGQMGNQPQHF. The full variable domain, rest sourced from reference TRBV15 and TRBJ1-5, is DAMVIQNPRYQVTQFGKPVTLSCSQTLNHNVMYWYQQKSSQAPKLLFHYYDKDFNNEADTPDNFQSRRPNTSFCFLDIRSPGLGDTAMYLCATSREGGQMGNQPQHFGDGTRLSIL.

The chain uses TRBV5-1 and TRBJ1-1; 9 bases align to TRBD1. The trim removed 4 bases at V and 4 bases at J, leaving 11 bases unmatched. CDR1 is SGHRS and CDR2 is YFSETQ in the germline V gene. The CDR3 is 16 residues long. The CDR3 DNA reads TGCGCCAGCAGCCCGGGACAGGGATTTGGAAGCACTGAAGCTTTCTTT. Protein sequence: CASSPGQGFGSTEAFF.